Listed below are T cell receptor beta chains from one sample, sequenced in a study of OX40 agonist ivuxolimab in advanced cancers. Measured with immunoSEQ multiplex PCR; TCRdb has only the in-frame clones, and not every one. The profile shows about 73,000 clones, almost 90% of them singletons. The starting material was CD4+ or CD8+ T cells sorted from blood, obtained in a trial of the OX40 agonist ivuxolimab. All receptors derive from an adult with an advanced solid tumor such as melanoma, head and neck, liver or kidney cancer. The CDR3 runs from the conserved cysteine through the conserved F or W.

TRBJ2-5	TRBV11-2	CASSLGGFETQYF
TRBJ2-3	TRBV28	CASSVPGQGTDTQYF
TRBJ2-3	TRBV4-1	CASSQVRSSTDTQYF
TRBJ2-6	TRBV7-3	CASSPGAGANVLTF
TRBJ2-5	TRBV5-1	CASSQGETQYF
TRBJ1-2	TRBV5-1	CASSLDRDGYTF
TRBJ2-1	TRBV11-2	CASSLGRGGYNEQFF
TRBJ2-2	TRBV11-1	CASSRNPGELFF
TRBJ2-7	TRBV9	CASSFQGAAYEQYF
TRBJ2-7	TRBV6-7	CASSSVSFQGVSYEQYF
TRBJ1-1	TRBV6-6	CASSLTGEEAFF
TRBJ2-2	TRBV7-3	CASAPGDTGELFF
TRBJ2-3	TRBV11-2	CASSPGGGSTDTQYF
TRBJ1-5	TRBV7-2	CASSPTGGGGQPQHF
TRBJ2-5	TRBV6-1	CASSAKAPQETQYF
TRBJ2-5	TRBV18	CASSPPRSQETQYF
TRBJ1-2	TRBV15	CATSRSGRGPNYGYTF
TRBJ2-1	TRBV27	CASRQRPGQTYNEQFF
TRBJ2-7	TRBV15	CATRPRTGASYEQYF
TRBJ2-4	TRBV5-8	CASSLEAGLGIQYF
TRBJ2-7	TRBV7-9	CASSVSYEQYF
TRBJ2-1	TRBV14	CASSPDPGQGWRNEQFF
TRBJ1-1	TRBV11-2	CASSAWDSVNTEAFF
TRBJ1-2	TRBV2	CASSENRGSGYTF
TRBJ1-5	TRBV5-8	CASSPGQLNQPQHF
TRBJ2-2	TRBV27	CASSLGGGATGELFF
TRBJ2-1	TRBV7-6	CASSLEPGGNEQFF
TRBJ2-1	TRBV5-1	CASSLMSGANNEQFF
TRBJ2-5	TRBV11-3	CASSLVRGETQYF